These 2 T cell receptor beta chains were sequenced from one sample in a study of blood T cell repertoires in COVID-19. TCRdb keeps only in-frame clones here, not all; method: immunoSEQ multiplex PCR. In the table there are around 120,000 clones, about 85% of which are singletons. The sample consisted of peripheral blood. These TCRs come from an elderly man with acute or convalescent COVID-19.

The chain carries TRBV29-1 and TRBJ1-1, with 8 bases that match TRBD1. Germline assignment: CDR1 SQVTM and CDR2 ANQGSEA. The CDR3 spans 14 residues. The V and J ends lost 7 bases and 3 bases, in that order; junction bases with no gene match: 10. The CDR3 loop reads CSATGQGSYTEAFF. The CDR3 DNA reads TGCAGCGCCACCGGACAGGGTTCGTACACTGAAGCTTTCTTT.

The V and J genes are TRBV5-1 and TRBJ2-5; TRBD2 matches at 9 bases. V shed 4 bases, J shed 3 bases, and the junction held 4 bases outside the gene matches. This CDR3 region has 14 residues. Germline loops: CDR1 SGHRS, CDR2 YFSETQ. CDR3 DNA sequence: TGCGCCAGCAGCGGGGCTAGCGGGGAAGAGACCCAGTACTTC. This sequence encodes CASSGASGEETQYF.